The 14 T cell receptor beta chains presented below share a single source sample, sequenced in a study of CD8 T cells in Susac syndrome. RNA in amounts of roughly 0.5 to 1 ug was reverse transcribed with random hexamers. TCRdb independently ran MiXCR on the immunoSEQ multiplex PCR reads; one entry per CDR3 protein. The sample yields fewer than 250,000 distinct CDR3 sequences, 92% seen once. The sample was CD8+ T cells from PBMCs. These receptors came from a human donor with multiple sclerosis.

The gene calls are TRBV5-6 and TRBJ1-2; D gene uncertain. V was cut by 0 bases and J by 1 base, with 10 bases left in between. This CDR3 has 15 amino acids. Per the germline V gene, CDR1 is SGHDT and CDR2 is YYEEEE. CDR3 protein: CASSLDGGYNYGYTF. The CDR3 DNA sequence: TGTGCCAGCAGCTTGGACGGCGGATATAACTATGGCTACACCTTC.

This rearrangement joins TRBV29-1 to TRBJ1-1, with 7 bases that match TRBD1. J was trimmed by 8 bases and V by 7 bases; bases with no gene match: 16. CDR1 and CDR2 (germline): SQVTM, ANQGSEA. There are 14 residues in the CDR3. CDR3 region: CSAGGALGQPEAFF. In DNA form, the CDR3 reads TGCAGCGCAGGGGGTGCCCTGGGACAGCCCGAAGCTTTCTTT.

This chain joins TRBV3-1 and TRBJ2-7; D is uncertain. V lost 0 bases and J 2 bases, leaving 8 bases between the germline ends. The CDR3 runs to 14 residues. Germline V gives CDR1 LGHDT, CDR2 YNNKEL (reference sequence). Here the CDR3 DNA reads TGTGCCAGCAGCCAAGATCGGGCAACCTACGAGCAGTACTTC. It translates to CASSQDRATYEQYF.

CDR3: CASSLELAGHNEQFF. The CDR3 DNA sequence: TGTGCCAGCAGCTTAGAACTAGCGGGCCACAATGAGCAGTTCTTC. The chain links TRBV7-6 to TRBJ2-1; TRBD2 matches at 9 bases. The length of the CDR3 is 15 residues. The ends lost 1 base at V and 5 bases at J; junction bases unmatched: 3. Germline V gene data show CDR1 as SGHVS and CDR2 as FNYEAQ.

This chain links TRBV12-3 or TRBV12-4 with TRBJ2-3; D is possibly TRBD1 or TRBD2 (7 bases each). This CDR3 comprises 14 residues. V was trimmed by 2 bases and J by 6 bases, leaving 12 bases between them. This CDR3 reads CASSLSQGGDTQYF. CDR3 coding DNA: TGTGCCAGCAGTTTATCCCAGGGGGGGGATACGCAGTATTTT.

The CDR3 spells CAWSWGGNQPQHF. For the CDR3, the DNA is TGTGCCTGGAGTTGGGGGGGGAATCAGCCCCAGCATTTT. The chain employs TRBV30 and TRBJ1-5, with a weak D call TRBD1 (5 bases). This CDR3 has 13 amino acids. Between the trimmed V and J ends, which lost 2 bases and 4 bases, there was a span of 9 bases. Germline loops: CDR1 GTSNPN, CDR2 SVGIG (reference sequence).

This rearrangement joins TRBV6-6 to TRBJ2-2, with D possibly being TRBD2 (5 bases). The CDR3 has 13 residues. V was shortened by 8 bases and J by 6 bases, with 13 bases between the two germline ends. Germline V gene lookup returns CDR1 MNHNY and CDR2 SVGAGI (reference sequence). The CDR3, as DNA: TGTGCCAGCTGGCGGGTGGAGGCCGGGGAGCTGTTTTTT. This gives the protein CASWRVEAGELFF.

The rearrangement uses TRBV29-1 and TRBJ1-3; D not certain. Trimming removed 8 bases at V and 4 bases at J, with 9 bases between. From germline, CDR1 is SQVTM and CDR2 ANQGSEA. This CDR3 has 11 amino acids. CDR3 in DNA: TGCAGCTCCTCAGGCGGAAACACCATATATTTT. Amino acids: CSSSGGNTIYF. The full variable domain, rest sourced from reference TRBV29-1 and TRBJ1-3, is SAVISQKPSRDICQRGTSLTIQCQVDSQVTMMFWYRQQPGQSLTLIATANQGSEATYESGFVIDKFPISRPNLTFSTLTVSNMSPEDSSIYLCSSSGGNTIYFGEGSWLTVV.

The chain is built from TRBV9 and TRBJ2-3; no clear D. The V end was cut by 2 bases, the J end by 2 bases, with 18 bases between. The CDR3 is made up of 17 amino acids. CDR1 SGDLS and CDR2 YYNGEE come from the germline V gene. Here the CDR3 DNA reads TGTGCCAGCAGCGTGGCTCCGGCTTCTACTTACACAGATACGCAGTATTTT. It codes for CASSVAPASTYTDTQYF.

The chain employs TRBV29-1 and TRBJ2-3, with no clear D. Germline CDR1 is SQVTM and CDR2 is ANQGSEA. With 3 bases removed from V and 2 bases from J, the gap between germline ends came to 9 bases. The CDR3 loop spans 13 amino acids. CDR3: CSVESRNTDTQYF. The CDR3, as DNA: TGCAGCGTTGAGTCAAGGAACACAGATACGCAGTATTTT.

This chain uses TRBV20-1 with TRBJ1-1; unclear D gene. V lost 4 bases and J lost 3, with 15 bases in between. CDR1 and CDR2 from the germline V gene are DFQATT and SNEGSKA (reference sequence). This CDR3 is 14 amino acids long. This chain's CDR3 is CSAKWVAEDTEAFF. In nucleotides, the CDR3 is TGCAGTGCTAAGTGGGTGGCGGAGGACACTGAAGCTTTCTTT.

This sequence joins TRBV20-1 and TRBJ2-5; the D call may be TRBD1 or TRBD2 (5 bases each). The CDR3 has 15 residues. Germline CDR1 is DFQATT and CDR2 is SNEGSKA (reference sequence). The ends were cut back, 5 bases at V and 3 bases at J, with 19 bases in the middle. The CDR3 region is CSAYEPGTEEETQYF. CDR3 in DNA: TGCAGTGCTTACGAACCCGGGACGGAAGAAGAGACCCAGTACTTC.

This chain connects TRBV7-9 to TRBJ1-2; D gene uncertain. The germline V gene has CDR1 SEHNR and CDR2 FQNEAQ (reference sequence). The CDR3 contains 14 residues. Trimming cost V 2 bases and J 8 bases, with 15 bases left between them. CDR3 protein: CASSLSSSAGGYTF. The CDR3 DNA reads TGTGCCAGCAGCTTAAGTTCTTCGGCAGGCGGCTACACCTTC.

The sample holds one count of this clonotype. The chain links TRBV7-9 to TRBJ1-3; a possible D gene is TRBD1 (5 bases). CDR1 is SEHNR, CDR2 FQNEAQ, per germline (reference sequence). The CDR3 has 16 amino acids. V was clipped by 5 bases and J by 0 bases, with 14 bases between them. In DNA, the CDR3 is TGTGCCAGCAGCAAAACACCCGACAGCTCTGGAAACACCATATATTTT. Protein sequence: CASSKTPDSSGNTIYF.